The next 21 T cell receptor beta chains were all read from a single sample in a study of shared clonotypes between healthy human individuals. The table came from immunoSEQ multiplex PCR; TCRdb's copy has only in-frame clones and leaves some out. The data contain roughly 2,000,000 clones, about 94% of them singletons. The naive CD8 population came from CD45RO-negative cells selected for CCR7, without terminally differentiated effector memory CD45RA+ cells. Material for sequencing was naive CD8+ T cells sorted from blood. The receptors come from a man aged 18 to 29 in good health.

The rearrangement links TRBV28 to TRBJ2-7; 10 nucleotides align to TRBD2. The germline CDR1 and CDR2 sequences are MDHEN and SYDVKM. This CDR3 region has 14 residues. The trim removed 6 bases at V and 7 bases at J, leaving 9 bases unmatched. The chain's CDR3 is CASSPQRGGREQYF. The DNA of the CDR3 is TGTGCCAGCAGCCCTCAGCGGGGGGGCCGTGAGCAGTACTTC.

The chain is built from TRBV6-5 and TRBJ2-2; 9 bases are shared with TRBD2. The CDR3 consists of 14 residues. Germline CDR1 reads MNHEY; CDR2 reads SVGAGI. Trimming at V came to 8 bases and at J to 7 bases, leaving 8 bases not matched to a gene. Written as DNA, the CDR3 is TGTGCCAGCCGGTGGCGGGAGGGTAACGGGGAGCTGTTTTTT. As protein: CASRWREGNGELFF.

This rearrangement joins TRBV7-9 to TRBJ2-7; unclear D gene. Germline-derived CDR1 and CDR2 are SEHNR and FQNEAQ (reference sequence). The CDR3 is 14 residues long. The ends were cut back, 5 bases at V and 3 bases at J, with 14 bases in the middle. The CDR3 reads CASSLLDGFYEQYF. The DNA of the CDR3 is TGTGCCAGCAGCCTATTGGACGGATTCTACGAGCAGTACTTC.

V is TRBV5-1 and J is TRBJ2-1, with D possibly being TRBD1 (6 bases). The CDR3 totals 15 residues. Germline V CDR1 and CDR2: SGHRS, YFSETQ. Trimming took 0 bases from V and 7 from J, leaving 14 bases between them. The CDR3 DNA follows: TGCGCCAGCAGCTTGGCACAGGGTAGGAGGAATGAGCAGTTCTTC. The encoded protein is CASSLAQGRRNEQFF.

The V call is TRBV7-9, the J call TRBJ2-7, with D maybe TRBD2 (7 bases). Trimming took 11 bases from V and 3 from J, leaving 17 bases between them. In germline, CDR1 is SEHNR, CDR2 FQNEAQ (reference sequence). CDR3 length: 13 residues. Here the CDR3 reads CALGGRAGYEQYF. The CDR3 region has the DNA TGTGCCTTAGGGGGGAGGGCCGGCTACGAGCAGTACTTC. The variable domain in full, with the rest retrieved from reference TRBV7-9 and TRBJ2-7, is DTGVSQNPRHKITKRGQNVTFRCDPISEHNRLYWYRQTLGQGPEFLTYFQNEAQLEKSRLLSDRFSAERPKGSFSTLEIQRTEQGDSAMYLCALGGRAGYEQYFGPGTRLTVT.

The chain employs TRBV7-2 and TRBJ2-5, with TRBD2 matching 7 bases. Per germline, CDR1 SGHTA and CDR2 FQGNSA. There are 16 residues in the CDR3. The DNA for the CDR3 is TGTGCTTCATATCCGCCCGGGGAGGGCTTACAAGAGACCCAGTACTTC. This codes for CASYPPGEGLQETQYF.

The V call is TRBV4-3, the J call TRBJ2-1; the D is unclear. V was clipped by 0 bases and J by 0 bases, with 12 bases between them. Germline values: CDR1 LGHNA, CDR2 YSLEER. The CDR3 is 17 amino acids. CDR3 residues: CASSQDRAESSYNEQFF. CDR3 nucleotides: TGCGCCAGCAGCCAAGATCGGGCAGAGAGCTCCTACAATGAGCAGTTCTTC.

This chain uses TRBV18 with TRBJ2-2; D gene unclear. The length of the CDR3 is 13 residues. V was clipped by 3 bases and J by 1 base, with 3 bases between them. Germline assignment: CDR1 KGHSH and CDR2 LQKENI. CDR3 nucleotide sequence: TGTGCCAGCTCACCCGGGAACACCGGGGAGCTGTTTTTT. Encoded protein: CASSPGNTGELFF.

The chain uses TRBV4-1 and TRBJ2-1; tentatively, D is TRBD2 (6 bases). The germline V gene encodes CDR1 MGHRA and CDR2 YSYEKL. This CDR3 comprises 15 residues. The germline V and J ends were trimmed by 1 base and 4 bases, with 11 bases remaining between them. The CDR3 protein is CASSQGTTLYNEQFF. CDR3 sequence (DNA): TGCGCCAGCAGCCAAGGGACTACCCTGTACAATGAGCAGTTCTTC.

The V call is TRBV30, the J call TRBJ1-2; D is undetermined. The length of the CDR3 is 16 residues. Germline V CDR1 and CDR2: GTSNPN, SVGIG (reference sequence). Trimming took off 8 bases at V and 7 bases at J, with 29 bases between the two ends. CDR3 amino acids: CARDDPGVPYRGGYTF. CDR3 DNA: TGTGCCCGAGATGACCCCGGGGTACCCTATCGCGGTGGCTACACCTTC.

The V and J genes are TRBV27 and TRBJ1-5, with TRBD1 identical over 8 bases. Trimming took 5 bases from V and 6 from J; bases not matched to a gene: 12. The length of the CDR3 is 16 residues. Germline CDR1 is MNHEY and CDR2 is SMNVEV (reference sequence). CDR3 coding DNA: TGTGCCAGCAGTATACTCGGACAGGGCGGAGGTCAGCCCCAGCATTTT. This sequence encodes CASSILGQGGGQPQHF.

This chain connects TRBV9 to TRBJ2-2; D unclear. The CDR3 is 15 residues long. Trimming took off 3 bases at V and 0 bases at J, with 9 bases between the two ends. Germline assignment: CDR1 SGDLS and CDR2 YYNGEE. The CDR3: CASSGRAPNTGELFF. The CDR3 nucleotides are TGTGCCAGCAGCGGACGGGCCCCGAACACCGGGGAGCTGTTTTTT.

The V and J genes are TRBV9 and TRBJ2-3; the D gene is possibly TRBD2 (5 bases). With 0 bases removed from V and 2 bases from J, the gap between germline ends came to 10 bases. The length of the CDR3 is 15 residues. Germline V lookup: CDR1 SGDLS, CDR2 YYNGEE. The CDR3 coding sequence is TGTGCCAGCAGCGTAGCTGAGGGAGACACAGATACGCAGTATTTT. The encoded protein is CASSVAEGDTDTQYF.

The chain couples TRBV7-2 to TRBJ1-1; maybe TRBD1 (6 bases). Germline V CDR1 and CDR2: SGHTA, FQGNSA. This CDR3 has 18 amino acids. V was pared by 0 bases and J by 8 bases, with 25 bases between. The CDR3 DNA follows: TGTGCCAGCAGCTTAGCCTATCCACTACAGGGTCTAAAACCCGAAGCTTTCTTT. The encoded protein is CASSLAYPLQGLKPEAFF.

The chain links TRBV11-2 to TRBJ2-1, with 11 bases matching TRBD2. Unmatched junction bases numbered 6, after V lost 3 bases and J lost 8 bases. The CDR3 is 15 residues long. The germline V gene has CDR1 SGHAT and CDR2 FQNNGV. The CDR3 DNA follows: TGTGCCAGCAGCTTCATACTAGCGGGAGCCGATGAGCAGTTCTTC. This sequence encodes CASSFILAGADEQFF.

The genes are TRBV6-6 and TRBJ1-2; D not resolved. Looked up from germline, CDR1 is MNHNY and CDR2 is SVGAGI (reference sequence). This CDR3 has 16 amino acids. Trimming took 2 bases from V and 4 from J, leaving 17 bases between them. The CDR3 coding sequence is TGTGCCAGCAGTTACGAGACGGAGGGAACTCCCTATGGCTACACCTTC. Translating it yields CASSYETEGTPYGYTF.

The genes are TRBV28 and TRBJ1-2, with a possible D match to TRBD1 (5 bases). This CDR3 spans 16 amino acids. Germline CDR1 reads MDHEN; CDR2 reads SYDVKM. V lost 6 bases and J 0 bases, leaving 17 bases between the germline ends. CDR3 sequence reads: CASSTSGDLPNYGYTF. The CDR3 DNA reads TGTGCCAGCAGCACCTCCGGGGACCTTCCTAACTATGGCTACACCTTC.

This clone was counted a few times. The V and J genes are TRBV7-9 and TRBJ1-2; a weak D match, TRBD1 (5 bases). Deletions cut 6 bases from V and 5 bases from J, with 13 bases between. The CDR3 runs to 13 residues. Germline CDR1 is SEHNR and CDR2 is FQNEAQ (reference sequence). CDR3 coding DNA: TGTGCCAGCAGTCGGGACGGAGGTTATGGCTACACCTTC. The encoded protein is CASSRDGGYGYTF.

This chain connects TRBV7-2 to TRBJ1-2; the D gene is possibly TRBD1 (5 bases). The CDR3 is 15 residues long. CDR1 SGHTA and CDR2 FQGNSA come from the germline V gene. Trimming took 2 bases from V and 6 from J, leaving 16 bases between them. The CDR3: CASSLPPGPEDGYTF. CDR3 in DNA: TGTGCCAGCAGCTTACCCCCGGGACCTGAGGATGGCTACACCTTC.

The V call is TRBV6-6, the J call TRBJ1-5; 7 positions agree with TRBD1. Germline values: CDR1 MNHNY, CDR2 SVGAGI (reference sequence). The CDR3 sequence is 14 residues long. J gave up 5 bases and V 1 base, and 2 bases lay outside the gene matches. The CDR3 here is CASSYLTGDQPQHF. CDR3 nucleotides: TGTGCCAGCAGTTACTTAACAGGGGATCAGCCCCAGCATTTT.

This rearrangement joins TRBV4-1 to TRBJ1-5; perhaps TRBD1 as D (5 bases). The CDR3 contains 16 residues. The V and J ends lost 1 base and 7 bases respectively, with 17 bases between them. Germline-derived CDR1 and CDR2 are MGHRA and YSYEKL. CDR3 nucleotides: TGCGCCAGCAGCCAAGCTCTAGGGGTTTTCGGCCAGCCCCAGCATTTT. It encodes CASSQALGVFGQPQHF.